The present T cell receptor beta chain was sequenced within a study of T cell changes during pregnancy in multiple sclerosis. Measured with immunoSEQ multiplex PCR; TCRdb has only the in-frame clones, and not every one. The repertoire holds roughly 69,000 clones, about 90% seen once, with about 1.6% in the top ten. The CDR3 covers 18 residues. The V call is TRBV21-1, the J call TRBJ1-5; TRBD1 reflects the table's D call only, with no check against the DNA. TRBV21-1 is described as a pseudogene. This sequence originates from a female donor with multiple sclerosis, enrolled in a pregnancy study. Sequencing was performed on peripheral blood, taken after pregnancy. Here the CDR3 reads CASSKVGNRGFFNQPQHF. CDR3 nucleotides: TGTGCCAGCAGCAAAGTTGGCAACAGGGGTTTCTTCAATCAGCCCCAGCATTTT.